These 26 T cell receptor beta chains came from one sample sequenced in a study of regulatory T cells in long-lasting Graves disease. iRepertoire HTBI primers and Arm-PCR of CDR3 regions built TCR beta libraries. TCRdb ran MiXCR on the multiplex PCR reads and lists one entry per CDR3 protein. The profile shows 350,000 to 500,000 distinct CDR3 sequences, less than 20% of them singletons. Specified time point: newly diagnosed GD, antithyroid drugs for less than 3 months. PBMC-extracted RNA yielded the TCR library. These records were also assigned to another study, of T cells in Graves' hyperthyroidism and ophthalmopathy.

The sequences come from peripheral blood mononuclear cells (PBMCs), collected at new diagnosis, from a patient treated with antithyroid drugs. Receptors were obtained from a woman aged 18-30 years with Graves disease.

This rearrangement joins TRBV19 to TRBJ2-7; 7 bases line up with TRBD1. CDR1 is LNHDA, CDR2 SQIVND, per germline (reference sequence). The CDR3 loop spans 16 amino acids. V lost 4 bases, J lost 3 bases, and 12 bases stayed unmatched. The CDR3 region has the DNA TGTGCCAGTAGTACAGAAAAGACAGGGATGAACTACGAGCAGTACTTC. It translates to CASSTEKTGMNYEQYF. The full variable domain, its missing parts supplied by reference TRBV19 and TRBJ2-7, is DGGITQSPKYLFRKEGQNVTLSCEQNLNHDAMYWYRQDPGQGLRLIYYSQIVNDFQKGDIAEGYSVSREKKESFPLTVTSAQKNPTAFYLCASSTEKTGMNYEQYFGPGTRLTVT.

For this clonotype: It is likely a read error, because the conserved phenylalanine at the end of the CDR3 is missing. The V and J genes are TRBV28 and TRBJ1-1, with 7 bases matching TRBD1. Germline V CDR1 and CDR2: MDHEN, SYDVKM. This CDR3 has 16 amino acids. Trimming at V came to 3 bases and at J to 1 base, leaving 8 bases not matched to a gene. CDR3 DNA: TGTGCCAGCAGTTTTATGAAAGGGGGCGGGAACACTGAAGCTTTCTCT. It yields the protein CASSFMKGGGNTEAFS.

The rearrangement joins TRBV4-1 to TRBJ2-3; D not resolved. The length of the CDR3 is 18 residues. CDR1 and CDR2 from the germline V gene are MGHRA and YSYEKL. The V end was cut by 3 bases, the J end by 1 base, with 20 bases between. The CDR3: CASSHSTSTRTRTDTQYF. CDR3 nucleotide sequence: TGCGCCAGCAGCCATAGCACTTCCACAAGAACCCGCACAGATACGCAGTATTTT.

The sample holds a few counts of this clonotype. This chain links TRBV14 with TRBJ2-2; TRBD2 aligns across 9 bases. The CDR3 consists of 16 residues. Germline V gene data show CDR1 as SGHDN and CDR2 as FVKESK. With V trimmed by 4 bases and J by 5 bases, 8 bases remained unmatched. The CDR3 region is CASSLIAGEGTGELFF. The CDR3 nucleotides are TGTGCCAGCAGCCTTATAGCGGGAGAGGGAACCGGGGAGCTGTTTTTT.

CDR3 DNA sequence: TGTGCCAGCAGCCTTCAGCGCGGGACACTCTCTACCTACGAGCAGTACTTC. This sequence encodes CASSLQRGTLSTYEQYF. The chain carries TRBV28 and TRBJ2-7; D tentatively fits TRBD1 or TRBD2 (6 bases each). Trimming left V 6 bases short and J 2 bases short, with 23 bases between. Per germline, CDR1 MDHEN and CDR2 SYDVKM. The CDR3 extends over 17 amino acids.

This chain links TRBV18 with TRBJ2-2; tentatively, D is TRBD1 or TRBD2 (5 bases each). The CDR3 contains 15 residues. Trimming took off 3 bases at V and 7 bases at J, with 15 bases between the two ends. Looked up from germline, CDR1 is KGHSH and CDR2 is LQKENI. DNA of the CDR3: TGTGCCAGCTCACCCGGGACGGGCTTTGTCGGGGAGCTGTTTTTT. Amino acid sequence: CASSPGTGFVGELFF. The full variable domain, its missing parts supplied by reference TRBV18 and TRBJ2-2, is NAGVMQNPRHLVRRRGQEARLRCSPMKGHSHVYWYRQLPEEGLKFMVYLQKENIIDESGMPKERFSAEFPKEGPSILRIQQVVRGDSAAYFCASSPGTGFVGELFFGEGSRLTVL.

This chain uses TRBV20-1 with TRBJ2-7, with no clear D. Germline CDR1 DFQATT, CDR2 SNEGSKA (reference sequence). This CDR3 has 15 residues. Trimming removed 1 base at V and 0 bases at J, with 13 bases between. CDR3: CSARVWRIRSYEQYF. The CDR3 nucleotides are TGCAGTGCTAGAGTGTGGCGAATTCGCTCCTACGAGCAGTACTTC.

In its sample, this clonotype was seen many times. V and J are TRBV5-6 and TRBJ2-1; 7 nucleotides line up with TRBD2. Germline values: CDR1 SGHDT, CDR2 YYEEEE. The CDR3 is 15 residues long. Unmatched junction bases numbered 14, after V lost 5 bases and J lost 9 bases. In nucleotides, the CDR3 is TGTGCCAGCAGGTCTGCGGGAGATCCCTCGGGTGAGCAGTTCTTC. It translates to CASRSAGDPSGEQFF.

This clonotype was detected a few times. A read error may explain this, as a much larger clone is one base away. The chain links TRBV2 to TRBJ2-1, with D possibly being TRBD1 (6 bases). From germline, CDR1 is SNHLY and CDR2 FYNNEI. The V gene lost 6 bases and the J gene lost 10 bases, with 22 bases spanning the gap. The CDR3 spans 15 residues. CDR3 residues: CASSPRQVLTYEQFF. The CDR3, as DNA: TGTGCCAGCAGCCCCCGACAGGTACTTACCTACGAGCAGTTCTTC.

J is TRBJ1-5 and V is TRBV27; 7 bases fit TRBD1. The V and J ends lost 4 bases and 0 bases, in that order; junction bases with no gene match: 9. The CDR3 runs to 17 residues. Germline V gene data show CDR1 as MNHEY and CDR2 as SMNVEV (reference sequence). The CDR3 DNA sequence: TGTGCCAGCAGTTCCGGACAGGATTCTTATAGCAATCAGCCCCAGCATTTT. This encodes CASSSGQDSYSNQPQHF.

This clonotype was recorded at least ten times. The chain recombines TRBV6-1 with TRBJ2-1; 7 nucleotides match TRBD1. This CDR3 spans 17 amino acids. CDR1 MNHNS and CDR2 SASEGT come from the germline V gene. V was clipped by 4 bases and J by 0 bases; unmatched bases: 9. As DNA, the CDR3 is TGTGCCAGCAGTGTGAACAGGGGAACTCGCTCCTACAATGAGCAGTTCTTC. It translates to CASSVNRGTRSYNEQFF.

The rearrangement links TRBV10-2 to TRBJ1-5; D not certain. This CDR3 contains 18 residues. Germline V gene data show CDR1 as WSHSY and CDR2 as SAAADI. V was shortened by 6 bases and J by 1 base, with 22 bases between the two germline ends. CDR3 loop: CASSLGLSSGVSNQPQHF. CDR3 DNA sequence: TGCGCCAGCAGCTTAGGACTCTCCAGCGGTGTGAGCAATCAGCCCCAGCATTTT.

This clonotype was detected a few times. The rearrangement links TRBV5-1 to TRBJ2-1; no clear D gene. Trimming left V 4 bases short and J 9 bases short, with 11 bases between. This CDR3 has 12 residues. The germline V gene encodes CDR1 SGHRS and CDR2 YFSETQ. CDR3 residues: CASSEKTREQFF. Written as DNA, the CDR3 is TGCGCCAGCAGCGAAAAAACCCGTGAGCAGTTCTTC.

This clonotype was counted many times. CDR3 residues: CASSSFIAGGTYEQYF. In DNA, the CDR3 is TGTGCCAGCAGTTCCTTCATAGCGGGAGGAACCTACGAGCAGTACTTC. J is TRBJ2-7 and V is TRBV28; 10 bases agree with TRBD2. J was trimmed by 2 bases and V by 4 bases; bases with no gene match: 8. Per germline, CDR1 MDHEN and CDR2 SYDVKM. CDR3 length: 16 residues.

This clonotype occurred many times. The chain links TRBV27 to TRBJ2-1; 11 bases fit TRBD1. The CDR3 totals 15 residues. The ends lost 7 bases at V and 7 bases at J; junction bases unmatched: 9. Germline V gives CDR1 MNHEY, CDR2 SMNVEV (reference sequence). This chain's CDR3 is CASTPDRGLWNEQFF. In nucleotides, the CDR3 is TGTGCCAGCACTCCGGACAGGGGGCTTTGGAATGAGCAGTTCTTC.

CDR3 DNA sequence: TGTGCCAGCAGGTCAACAGGGGAGCAGTTCTTC. This gives the protein CASRSTGEQFF. This rearrangement joins TRBV6-1 to TRBJ2-1, with D possibly TRBD1 on 6 matching bases. The CDR3 is 11 residues long. Trimming took 6 bases from V and 10 from J, leaving 10 bases between them. Germline CDR1 and CDR2: MNHNS and SASEGT.

Only one count was recorded for this clonotype. This CDR3 reads CASSSRTGANYGYTF. The CDR3 region has the DNA TGTGCCAGCAGCTCCCGGACAGGGGCTAACTATGGCTACACCTTC. The V gene is TRBV7-2, the J gene TRBJ1-2; 9 nucleotides line up with TRBD1. Losses at the gene ends were 4 bases for V and 0 bases for J; bases not matched to a gene: 3. This CDR3 has 15 residues. CDR1 is SGHTA, CDR2 FQGNSA, per germline.

In this sample, this clonotype turned up a few times. V is TRBV7-9 and J is TRBJ1-4; perhaps TRBD1 as D (5 bases). CDR1 SEHNR and CDR2 FQNEAQ come from the germline V gene (reference sequence). The V end was cut by 3 bases, the J end by 12 bases, with 17 bases between. The CDR3 loop spans 14 amino acids. CDR3 in amino acids: CASSLGVGNEELFF. The CDR3 DNA follows: TGTGCCAGCAGCTTGGGGGTGGGGAACGAAGAACTGTTTTTT.

Comments on this clonotype: This clone may be a read error of a much larger clone one base away. The V and J genes are TRBV5-1 and TRBJ1-2, with TRBD1 matching 8 bases. With 4 bases clipped from V and 7 bases from J, the junction kept 9 bases outside the gene matches. Germline CDR1 is SGHRS and CDR2 is YFSETQ. The CDR3 is 14 residues long. The CDR3: CASSRGQGAGGYTF. DNA for the CDR3: TGCGCCAGCAGCCGAGGACAGGGTGCCGGTGGCTACACCTTC.

This sequence joins TRBV10-3 and TRBJ2-3, with D tentatively TRBD2 (5 bases). Germline lookup yields CDR1 ENHRY and CDR2 SYGVKD. V lost 11 bases, J lost 1 base, and 16 bases lay in between. The CDR3 sequence is 14 residues long. The CDR3 here is CALSSGSGTDTQYF. The CDR3 DNA sequence: TGTGCCCTTTCGAGTGGTAGCGGCACAGATACGCAGTATTTT.

This clonotype has more than one count but fewer than ten. The genes are TRBV19 and TRBJ2-1; D gene ambiguous. The CDR3 contains 13 residues. Germline V gene sequence: CDR1 LNHDA, CDR2 SQIVND (reference sequence). V was pared by 1 base and J by 3 bases, with 4 bases between. The CDR3 nucleotides are TGTGCCAGTAGTATAGGATTCTACAATGAGCAGTTCTTC. Protein sequence: CASSIGFYNEQFF.

The chain has TRBV19 and TRBJ2-7; 10 bases line up with TRBD2. The germline CDR1 and CDR2 sequences are LNHDA and SQIVND (reference sequence). This CDR3 spans 16 amino acids. The V segment lost 1 base and the J segment 3 bases; nucleotides outside the gene matches: 6. CDR3 nucleotides: TGTGCCAGTAGTATAGCCCGGACTAGCGGCATCTACGAGCAGTACTTC. Protein product: CASSIARTSGIYEQYF.

This clonotype was picked up many times. The chain links TRBV11-3 to TRBJ2-7, with 7 bases lining up with TRBD2. The germline V gene has CDR1 SGHNT and CDR2 YENEEA. Trimming cost V 0 bases and J 2 bases; bases outside gene matches: 4. The CDR3 runs 15 residues. The DNA for the CDR3 is TGTGCCAGCAGCTTAGAAACTAGCGAAGCCTACGAGCAGTACTTC. Translating it yields CASSLETSEAYEQYF.

The V gene is TRBV3-1, the J gene TRBJ2-7; 8 bases match TRBD2. V lost 2 bases, J lost 5 bases, and 2 bases stayed unmatched. This CDR3 comprises 13 residues. CDR1 is LGHDT and CDR2 is YNNKEL in the germline V gene (reference sequence). The CDR3 DNA reads as TGTGCCAGCAGCCAAAGCGGGAGTGACGAGCAGTACTTC. It translates to CASSQSGSDEQYF.

In its sample, this clonotype was seen a few times. The chain combines TRBV4-2 with TRBJ2-3, with D possibly being TRBD1 or TRBD2 (5 bases each). The CDR3 is 17 amino acids. V lost 0 bases to trimming and J lost 1 base, with 14 bases between them. From germline, CDR1 is LGHNA and CDR2 YNFKEQ. The CDR3 reads CASSQDGTYSGTDTQYF. CDR3 coding DNA: TGTGCCAGCAGCCAAGACGGGACGTATAGCGGCACAGATACGCAGTATTTT.

Many counts were recorded for this clonotype. The chain recombines TRBV7-2 with TRBJ1-1, with TRBD1 matching 8 bases. Germline assignment: CDR1 SGHTA and CDR2 FQGNSA. This CDR3 has 15 amino acids. V shed 6 bases, J shed 1 base, and the junction held 7 bases outside the gene matches. Here the CDR3 reads CASRRRQGRNTEAFF. The CDR3 DNA reads as TGTGCCAGCAGACGTCGACAGGGGAGGAACACTGAAGCTTTCTTT.